These 14 T cell receptor beta chains came from one sample sequenced in a study of cytomegalovirus exposure and HLA in healthy donors. Both 60 Vbeta primers and 13 Jbeta primers went into the PCR. This table comes from immunoSEQ multiplex PCR, and its TCRdb copy is limited to in-frame clones, with some not included. The repertoire includes about 150,000 clones, more than 75% of them detected once, and 1.5% to 2% sits in the top ten. The source material was PBMCs. These receptors originate from a man aged 35 to 55 in good health and CMV-seronegative.

This clone was seen only once. The chain is built from TRBV28 and TRBJ2-7; tentative D call: TRBD1 (5 bases). V gave up 4 bases and J gave up 3 bases, with 13 bases separating them. CDR3 length: 14 amino acids. Per the germline V gene, CDR1 is MDHEN and CDR2 is SYDVKM. CDR3: CASSYRSGIYEQYF. CDR3 sequence (DNA): TGTGCCAGCAGTTATCGTTCAGGGATCTACGAGCAGTACTTC.

The V call is TRBV4-1, the J call TRBJ2-5; the D is unclear. Germline assignment: CDR1 MGHRA and CDR2 YSYEKL. The length of the CDR3 is 14 residues. With 2 bases removed from V and 1 base from J, the gap between germline ends came to 8 bases. CDR3 DNA: TGCGCCAGCAGCCAATTTTGGCCCCAAGAGACCCAGTACTTC. The encoded protein is CASSQFWPQETQYF.

The rearrangement links TRBV14 to TRBJ2-5, with 7 bases fitting TRBD2. There are 16 residues in the CDR3. The germline gives CDR1 SGHDN, CDR2 FVKESK. The trim removed 4 bases at V and 1 base at J, leaving 9 bases unmatched. CDR3 sequence reads: CASSLLGEGIQETQYF. CDR3 in DNA: TGTGCCAGCAGCCTTTTGGGGGAGGGCATCCAAGAGACCCAGTACTTC.

This chain uses TRBV9 with TRBJ2-7; 11 bases line up with TRBD1. The CDR3 contains 14 residues. V gave up 4 bases and J gave up 4 bases; unmatched junction bases: 4. The germline V gene encodes CDR1 SGDLS and CDR2 YYNGEE. The CDR3 DNA reads as TGTGCCAGCAGCCCCGGGGACAGGGGGTACGAGCAGTACTTC. Its translation is CASSPGDRGYEQYF.

This chain links TRBV19 with TRBJ2-7, with a weak D call TRBD2 (5 bases). In germline, CDR1 is LNHDA, CDR2 SQIVND (reference sequence). The CDR3 is 17 amino acids. The V end lost 5 bases, the J end lost 0 bases, and 20 bases lay between the germline ends. CDR3: CASSAVLGVQSSYEQYF. The CDR3 coding sequence is TGTGCCAGTAGTGCCGTACTGGGAGTCCAAAGCTCCTACGAGCAGTACTTC.

This chain uses TRBV7-9 with TRBJ2-7, with D possibly matching TRBD2 (6 bases). CDR3 length equals 15 residues. V was pared by 0 bases and J by 0 bases, with 9 bases between. Germline loops: CDR1 SEHNR, CDR2 FQNEAQ (reference sequence). CDR3 region: CASSLARDGSYEQYF. The CDR3 DNA sequence: TGTGCCAGCAGCTTAGCGCGGGACGGCTCCTACGAGCAGTACTTC.

The chain is built from TRBV30 and TRBJ2-5, with 9 bases matching TRBD1. The CDR3 length is 16 residues. With 1 base clipped from V and 2 bases from J, the junction kept 8 bases outside the gene matches. Germline V gene lookup returns CDR1 GTSNPN and CDR2 SVGIG (reference sequence). The CDR3 here is CAWSGYRGPLQETQYF. The CDR3 DNA reads as TGTGCCTGGAGTGGGTACAGGGGGCCTTTACAAGAGACCCAGTACTTC.

The chain recombines TRBV9 with TRBJ2-1, with 13 bases that match TRBD2. Germline values: CDR1 SGDLS, CDR2 YYNGEE. The CDR3 totals 17 residues. V was clipped by 3 bases and J by 1 base; unmatched bases: 4. The CDR3 is CASSGLAGGWSYNEQFF. DNA of the CDR3: TGTGCCAGCAGCGGACTAGCGGGGGGCTGGTCCTACAATGAGCAGTTCTTC.

The rearrangement uses TRBV28 and TRBJ2-3; the D is unclear. V was cut by 6 bases and J by 0 bases, with 13 bases left in between. CDR3 length: 15 amino acids. The germline CDR1 and CDR2 sequences are MDHEN and SYDVKM. This CDR3 reads CASSSPRSSTDTQYF. The CDR3 bases are TGTGCCAGCAGCAGTCCCCGCTCTAGCACAGATACGCAGTATTTT.

The chain joins TRBV6-6 to TRBJ1-6; a weak D match, TRBD1 (5 bases). Deletions cut 6 bases from V and 7 bases from J, with 16 bases between. CDR3 length equals 15 residues. Per germline, CDR1 MNHNY and CDR2 SVGAGI (reference sequence). DNA of the CDR3: TGTGCCAGCAGCCCTCGGGGGACGTTGAATTCACCCCTCCACTTT. This codes for CASSPRGTLNSPLHF.

This clone showed up just a few times. This sequence joins TRBV6-1 and TRBJ1-5, with a possible D match to TRBD1 (5 bases). V lost 3 bases, J lost 11 bases, and 8 bases lay in between. This CDR3 is built from 11 residues. Germline V lookup: CDR1 MNHNS, CDR2 SASEGT. CDR3 sequence (DNA): TGTGCCAGCAGTGATCCCAGGGCCCAGCATTTT. It codes for CASSDPRAQHF.

The gene calls are TRBV7-9 and TRBJ2-5, with TRBD1 matching 8 bases. The CDR3 sequence is 15 residues long. Germline CDR1 is SEHNR and CDR2 is FQNEAQ (reference sequence). Losses at the gene ends were 5 bases for V and 5 bases for J; bases not matched to a gene: 10. CDR3 DNA sequence: TGTGCCAGCAGCCCTTGGACAGGGCTGAGTGAGACCCAGTACTTC. This encodes CASSPWTGLSETQYF.

The chain is built from TRBV5-1 and TRBJ2-1, with 8 bases that match TRBD2. This CDR3 has 16 residues. Germline V gene sequence: CDR1 SGHRS, CDR2 YFSETQ. The V and J ends lost 0 bases and 4 bases, in that order; junction bases with no gene match: 6. CDR3 loop: CASSLGLAGNYNEQFF. CDR3 nucleotides: TGCGCCAGCAGCTTGGGTCTAGCGGGCAATTACAATGAGCAGTTCTTC.

This chain joins TRBV7-7 and TRBJ2-3; 7 bases agree with TRBD2. The CDR3 extends over 16 amino acids. Germline V gives CDR1 SSHAT, CDR2 FNYEAQ (reference sequence). Unmatched junction bases numbered 10, after V lost 5 bases and J lost 2 bases. For the CDR3, the DNA is TGTGCCAGCAGCCCCGGCCTGGGGGGGGTCACAGATACGCAGTATTTT. Amino acid sequence: CASSPGLGGVTDTQYF.